The next 4 T cell receptor beta chains were all read from a single sample in a study of T cells in tuberculosis. Clones were sequenced by immunoSEQ multiplex PCR, and TCRdb holds only the in-frame ones, with some missing. The sample lists around 33,000 clones; about 85% were seen once. Indicated time point: new active TB diagnosis, blood taken before or within 7 days of starting treatment. The sequenced sample was PBMCs, obtained at tuberculosis diagnosis. The receptors shown here come from an adult with tuberculosis.

The chain recombines TRBV19 with TRBJ2-7, with TRBD2 matching 12 bases. In germline, CDR1 is LNHDA, CDR2 SQIVND (reference sequence). This CDR3 is built from 16 residues. J lost 3 bases, V lost 4 bases, and 7 bases had no gene match. CDR3 sequence: CASSTSSGRAFYEQYF. DNA of the CDR3: TGTGCCAGTAGTACTTCTAGCGGGAGGGCCTTCTACGAGCAGTACTTC.

This clone was observed a single time. The chain couples TRBV6-6 to TRBJ2-7, with TRBD1 matching over 11 bases. J gave up 4 bases and V 7 bases, and 6 bases lay outside the gene matches. Germline CDR1 and CDR2: MNHNY and SVGAGI (reference sequence). This CDR3 spans 14 amino acids. The CDR3 DNA is TGTGCCAGCACCGGGACAGGGGGTCGGTACGAGCAGTACTTC. Encoded protein: CASTGTGGRYEQYF.

J is TRBJ2-3 and V is TRBV5-4; 10 positions match TRBD2. Looked up from germline, CDR1 is SGHNT and CDR2 is YYREEE (reference sequence). The CDR3 length is 16 residues. With V trimmed by 4 bases and J by 0 bases, 5 bases remained unmatched. The chain's CDR3 is CASSAYSGRSTDTQYF. The CDR3 coding sequence is TGTGCCAGCAGCGCTTATAGCGGGAGGAGCACAGATACGCAGTATTTT.

This chain uses TRBV7-9 with TRBJ1-1, with D possibly TRBD1 on 5 matching bases. Trimming pared 5 bases from V and 4 bases from J, leaving 11 bases between. Germline lookup yields CDR1 SEHNR and CDR2 FQNEAQ (reference sequence). This CDR3 spans 13 amino acids. The CDR3 sequence: CASSPGGPTEAFF. The CDR3 region has the DNA TGTGCCAGCAGCCCGGGGGGTCCCACTGAAGCTTTCTTT.